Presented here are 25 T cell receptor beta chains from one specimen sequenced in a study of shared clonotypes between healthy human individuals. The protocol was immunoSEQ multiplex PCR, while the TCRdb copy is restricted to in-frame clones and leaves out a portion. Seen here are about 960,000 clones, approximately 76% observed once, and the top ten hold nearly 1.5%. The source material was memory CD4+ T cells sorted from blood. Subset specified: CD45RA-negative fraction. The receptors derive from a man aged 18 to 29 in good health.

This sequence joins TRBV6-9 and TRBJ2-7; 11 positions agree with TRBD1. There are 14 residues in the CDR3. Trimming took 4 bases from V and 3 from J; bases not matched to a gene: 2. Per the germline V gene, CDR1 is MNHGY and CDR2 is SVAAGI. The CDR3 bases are TGTGCCAGCAGTTTGGGACAGGGGGTCTACGAGCAGTACTTC. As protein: CASSLGQGVYEQYF.

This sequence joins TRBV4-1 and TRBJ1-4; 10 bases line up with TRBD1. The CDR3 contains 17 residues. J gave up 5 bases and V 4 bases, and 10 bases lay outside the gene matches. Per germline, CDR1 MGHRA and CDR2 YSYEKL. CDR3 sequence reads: CASSRGQGPRVNEKLFF. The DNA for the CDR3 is TGCGCCAGCAGCCGGGGACAGGGGCCTAGAGTGAATGAAAAACTGTTTTTT.

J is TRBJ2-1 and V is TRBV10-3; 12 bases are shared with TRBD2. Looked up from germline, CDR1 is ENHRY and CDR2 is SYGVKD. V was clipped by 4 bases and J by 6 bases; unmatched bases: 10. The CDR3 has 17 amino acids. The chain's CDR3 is CAISGTSGTSPFNEQFF. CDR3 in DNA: TGTGCCATCAGTGGGACTAGCGGGACTTCTCCTTTCAATGAGCAGTTCTTC.

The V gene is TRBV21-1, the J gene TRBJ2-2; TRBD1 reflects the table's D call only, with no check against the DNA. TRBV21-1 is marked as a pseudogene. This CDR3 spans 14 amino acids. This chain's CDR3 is CASSRGQGERELFF. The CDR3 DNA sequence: TGTGCCAGCAGCAGAGGACAGGGGGAACGGGAGCTGTTTTTT.

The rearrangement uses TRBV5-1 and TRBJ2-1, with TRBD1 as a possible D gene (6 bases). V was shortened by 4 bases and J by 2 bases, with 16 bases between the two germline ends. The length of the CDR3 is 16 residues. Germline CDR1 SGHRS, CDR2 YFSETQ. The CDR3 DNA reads TGCGCCAGCAGCCCCCGGACAGAACCACCCTACAATGAGCAGTTCTTC. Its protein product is CASSPRTEPPYNEQFF.

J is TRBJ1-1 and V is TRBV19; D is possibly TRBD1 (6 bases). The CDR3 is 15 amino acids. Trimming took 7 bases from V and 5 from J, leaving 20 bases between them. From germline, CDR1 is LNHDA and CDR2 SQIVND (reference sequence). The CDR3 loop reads CASNVLVGGGTEAFF. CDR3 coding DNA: TGTGCCAGTAACGTGCTGGTCGGAGGGGGAACTGAAGCTTTCTTT.

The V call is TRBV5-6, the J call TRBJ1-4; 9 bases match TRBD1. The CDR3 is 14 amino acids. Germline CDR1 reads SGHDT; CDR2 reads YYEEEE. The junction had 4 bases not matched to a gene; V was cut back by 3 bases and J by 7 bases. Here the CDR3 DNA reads TGTGCCAGCAGCTGGGGACAGGGTAGTGAAAAACTGTTTTTT. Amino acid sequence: CASSWGQGSEKLFF.

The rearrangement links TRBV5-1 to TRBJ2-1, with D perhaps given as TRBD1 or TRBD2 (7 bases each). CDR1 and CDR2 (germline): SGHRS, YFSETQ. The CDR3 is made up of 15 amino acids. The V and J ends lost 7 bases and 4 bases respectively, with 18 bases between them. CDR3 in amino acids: CASATNRGGYNEQFF. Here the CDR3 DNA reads TGCGCCAGCGCGACTAACAGGGGAGGGTACAATGAGCAGTTCTTC.

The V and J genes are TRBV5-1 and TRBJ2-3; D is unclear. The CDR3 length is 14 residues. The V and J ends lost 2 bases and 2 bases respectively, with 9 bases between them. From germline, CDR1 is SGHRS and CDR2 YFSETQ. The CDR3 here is CASSFTVDTDTQYF. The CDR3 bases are TGCGCCAGCAGCTTCACCGTAGACACAGATACGCAGTATTTT.

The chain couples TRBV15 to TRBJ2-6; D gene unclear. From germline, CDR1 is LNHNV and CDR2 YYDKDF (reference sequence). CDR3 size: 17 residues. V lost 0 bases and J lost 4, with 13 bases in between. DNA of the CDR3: TGTGCCACCAGCAGAGACGGCATGAGAACCGGGGCCAACGTCCTGACTTTC. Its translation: CATSRDGMRTGANVLTF.

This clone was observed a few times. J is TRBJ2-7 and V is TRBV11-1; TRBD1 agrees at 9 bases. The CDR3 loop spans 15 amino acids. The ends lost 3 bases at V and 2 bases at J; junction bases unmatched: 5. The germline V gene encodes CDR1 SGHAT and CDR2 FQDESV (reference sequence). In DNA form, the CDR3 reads TGTGCCAGCAGCTTGCGGGGACAGGGCACCTACGAGCAGTACTTC. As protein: CASSLRGQGTYEQYF.

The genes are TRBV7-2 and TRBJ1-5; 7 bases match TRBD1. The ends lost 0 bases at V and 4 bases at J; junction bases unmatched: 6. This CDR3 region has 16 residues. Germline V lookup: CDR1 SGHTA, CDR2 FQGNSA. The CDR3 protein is CASSLAGTVLNQPQHF. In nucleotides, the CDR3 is TGTGCCAGCAGCTTAGCGGGGACAGTGCTAAATCAGCCCCAGCATTTT.

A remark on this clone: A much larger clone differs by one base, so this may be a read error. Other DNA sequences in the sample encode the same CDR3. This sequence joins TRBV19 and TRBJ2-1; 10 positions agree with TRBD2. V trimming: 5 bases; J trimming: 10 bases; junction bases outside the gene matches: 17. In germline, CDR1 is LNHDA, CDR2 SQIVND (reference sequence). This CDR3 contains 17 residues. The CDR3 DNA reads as TGTGCCAGTAGTGACAGACTAGCGGGCTCCAAGGTTGGGGAGCAGTTCTTC. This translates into CASSDRLAGSKVGEQFF.

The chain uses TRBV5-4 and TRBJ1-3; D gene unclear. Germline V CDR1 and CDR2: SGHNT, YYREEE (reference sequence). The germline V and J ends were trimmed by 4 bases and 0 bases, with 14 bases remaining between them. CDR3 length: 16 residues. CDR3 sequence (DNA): TGTGCCAGCAGCCCCGGGCTGCTCGCCTCTGGAAACACCATATATTTT. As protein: CASSPGLLASGNTIYF.

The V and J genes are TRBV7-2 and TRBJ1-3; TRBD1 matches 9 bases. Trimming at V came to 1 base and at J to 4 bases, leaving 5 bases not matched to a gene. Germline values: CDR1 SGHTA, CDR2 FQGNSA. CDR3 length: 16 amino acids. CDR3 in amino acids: CASSLGTGVGGNTIYF. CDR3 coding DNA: TGTGCCAGCAGCTTAGGGACAGGGGTTGGGGGAAACACCATATATTTT.

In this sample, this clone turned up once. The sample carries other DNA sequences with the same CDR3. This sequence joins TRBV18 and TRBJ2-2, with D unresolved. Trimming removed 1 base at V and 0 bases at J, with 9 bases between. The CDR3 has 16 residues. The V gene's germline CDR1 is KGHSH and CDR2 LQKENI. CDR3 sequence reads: CASSPRGQANTGELFF. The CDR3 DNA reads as TGTGCCAGCTCACCACGTGGGCAGGCGAACACCGGGGAGCTGTTTTTT.

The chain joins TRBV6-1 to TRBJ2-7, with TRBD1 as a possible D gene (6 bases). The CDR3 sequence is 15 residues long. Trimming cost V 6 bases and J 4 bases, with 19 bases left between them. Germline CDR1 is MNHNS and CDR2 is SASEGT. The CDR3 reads CASRAAGVLSYEQYF. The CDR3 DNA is TGTGCCAGCAGGGCAGCAGGGGTGCTGAGTTACGAGCAGTACTTC.

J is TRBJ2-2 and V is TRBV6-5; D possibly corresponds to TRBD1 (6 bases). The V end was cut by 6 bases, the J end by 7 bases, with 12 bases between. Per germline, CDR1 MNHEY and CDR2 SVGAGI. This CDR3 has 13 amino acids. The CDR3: CASRRGGSGELFF. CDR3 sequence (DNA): TGTGCCAGCAGAAGAGGGGGAAGCGGGGAGCTGTTTTTT.

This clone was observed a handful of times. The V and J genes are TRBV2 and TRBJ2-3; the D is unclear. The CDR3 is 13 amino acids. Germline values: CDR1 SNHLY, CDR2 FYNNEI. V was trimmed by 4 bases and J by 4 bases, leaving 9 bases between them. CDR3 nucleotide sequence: TGTGCCAGCAGTGCTGTAGGGCCAGATACGCAGTATTTT. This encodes CASSAVGPDTQYF.

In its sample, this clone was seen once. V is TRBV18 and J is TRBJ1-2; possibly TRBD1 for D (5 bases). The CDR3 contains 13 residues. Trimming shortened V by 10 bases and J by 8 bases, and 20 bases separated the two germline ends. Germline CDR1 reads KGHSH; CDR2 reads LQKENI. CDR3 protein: CATQDQGYYGYTF. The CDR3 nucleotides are TGTGCCACGCAGGACCAGGGTTATTACGGCTACACCTTC. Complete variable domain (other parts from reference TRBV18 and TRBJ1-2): NAGVMQNPRHLVRRRGQEARLRCSPMKGHSHVYWYRQLPEEGLKFMVYLQKENIIDESGMPKERFSAEFPKEGPSILRIQQVVRGDSAAYFCATQDQGYYGYTFGSGTRLTVV.

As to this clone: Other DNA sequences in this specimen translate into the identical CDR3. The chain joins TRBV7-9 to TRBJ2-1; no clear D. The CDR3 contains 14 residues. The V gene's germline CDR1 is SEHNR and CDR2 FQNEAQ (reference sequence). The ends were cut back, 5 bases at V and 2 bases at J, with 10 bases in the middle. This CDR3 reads CASSLSGAYNEQFF. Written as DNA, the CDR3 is TGTGCCAGCAGCCTTAGTGGGGCCTACAATGAGCAGTTCTTC.

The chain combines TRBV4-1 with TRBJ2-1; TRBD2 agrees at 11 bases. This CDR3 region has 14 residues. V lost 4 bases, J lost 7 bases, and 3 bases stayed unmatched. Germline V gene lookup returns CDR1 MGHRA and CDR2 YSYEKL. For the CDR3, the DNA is TGCGCCAGCAGCCCGGGACTAGCGGTTAATGAGCAGTTCTTC. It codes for CASSPGLAVNEQFF.

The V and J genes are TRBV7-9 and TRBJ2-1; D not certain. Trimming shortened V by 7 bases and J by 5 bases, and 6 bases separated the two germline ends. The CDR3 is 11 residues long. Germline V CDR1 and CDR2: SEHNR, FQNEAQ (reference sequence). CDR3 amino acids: CASIRHNEQFF. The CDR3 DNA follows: TGTGCCAGCATTAGGCACAATGAGCAGTTCTTC.

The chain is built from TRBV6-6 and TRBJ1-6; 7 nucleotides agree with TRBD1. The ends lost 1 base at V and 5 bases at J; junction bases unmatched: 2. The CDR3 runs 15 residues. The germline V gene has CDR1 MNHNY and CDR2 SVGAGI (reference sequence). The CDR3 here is CASSYWDSNNSPLHF. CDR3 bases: TGTGCCAGCAGTTACTGGGACAGTAATAATTCACCCCTCCACTTT.

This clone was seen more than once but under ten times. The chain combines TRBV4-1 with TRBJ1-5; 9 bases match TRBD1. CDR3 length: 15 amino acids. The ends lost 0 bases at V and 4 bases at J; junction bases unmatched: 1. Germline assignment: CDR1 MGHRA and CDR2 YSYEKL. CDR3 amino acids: CASSQDGTGNQPQHF. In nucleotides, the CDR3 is TGCGCCAGCAGCCAAGATGGGACAGGGAATCAGCCCCAGCATTTT.